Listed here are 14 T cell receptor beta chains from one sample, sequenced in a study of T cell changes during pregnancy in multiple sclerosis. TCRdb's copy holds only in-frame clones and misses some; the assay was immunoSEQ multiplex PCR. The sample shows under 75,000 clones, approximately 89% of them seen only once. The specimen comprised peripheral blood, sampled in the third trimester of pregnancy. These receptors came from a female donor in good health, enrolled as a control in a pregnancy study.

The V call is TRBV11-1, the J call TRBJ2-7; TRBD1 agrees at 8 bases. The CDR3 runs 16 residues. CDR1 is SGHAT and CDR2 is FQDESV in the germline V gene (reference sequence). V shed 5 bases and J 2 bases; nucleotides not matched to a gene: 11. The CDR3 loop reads CASSTHAAGGPYEQYF. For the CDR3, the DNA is TGTGCCAGCAGCACCCATGCCGCAGGGGGCCCCTACGAGCAGTACTTC.

CDR3 DNA: TGTGCCAGCAGGACCGGGACAGCTAATGGCTACACCTTC. It translates to CASRTGTANGYTF. This chain links TRBV6-5 with TRBJ1-2; 7 bases are shared with TRBD1. The CDR3 loop spans 13 amino acids. Germline values: CDR1 MNHEY, CDR2 SVGAGI. The V and J ends lost 6 bases and 6 bases, in that order; junction bases with no gene match: 7.

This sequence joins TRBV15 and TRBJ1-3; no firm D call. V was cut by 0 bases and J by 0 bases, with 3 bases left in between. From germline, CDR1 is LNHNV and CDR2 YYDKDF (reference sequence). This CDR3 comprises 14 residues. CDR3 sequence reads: CATSRDRSGNTIYF. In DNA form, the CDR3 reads TGTGCCACCAGCAGAGACCGCTCTGGAAACACCATATATTTT. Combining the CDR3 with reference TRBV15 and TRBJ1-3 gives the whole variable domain DAMVIQNPRYQVTQFGKPVTLSCSQTLNHNVMYWYQQKSSQAPKLLFHYYDKDFNNEADTPDNFQSRRPNTSFCFLDIRSPGLGDTAMYLCATSRDRSGNTIYFGEGSWLTVV.

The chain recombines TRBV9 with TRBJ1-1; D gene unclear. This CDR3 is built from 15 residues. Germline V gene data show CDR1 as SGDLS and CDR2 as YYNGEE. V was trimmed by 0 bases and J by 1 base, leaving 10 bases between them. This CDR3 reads CASSVAGHKNTEAFF. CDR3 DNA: TGTGCCAGCAGCGTAGCTGGGCACAAGAACACTGAAGCTTTCTTT.

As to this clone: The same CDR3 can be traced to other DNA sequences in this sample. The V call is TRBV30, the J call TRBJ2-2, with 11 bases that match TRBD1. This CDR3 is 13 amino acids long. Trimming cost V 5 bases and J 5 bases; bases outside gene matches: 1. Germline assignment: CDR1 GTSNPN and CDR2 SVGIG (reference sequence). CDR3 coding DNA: TGTGCCTGGGGGACAGGGGGGACCGGGGAGCTGTTTTTT. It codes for CAWGTGGTGELFF. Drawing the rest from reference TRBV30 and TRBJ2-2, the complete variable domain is SQTIHQWPATLVQPVGSPLSLECTVEGTSNPNLYWYRQAAGRGLQLLFYSVGIGQISSEVPQNLSASRPQDRQFILSSKKLLLSDSGFYLCAWGTGGTGELFFGEGSRLTVL.

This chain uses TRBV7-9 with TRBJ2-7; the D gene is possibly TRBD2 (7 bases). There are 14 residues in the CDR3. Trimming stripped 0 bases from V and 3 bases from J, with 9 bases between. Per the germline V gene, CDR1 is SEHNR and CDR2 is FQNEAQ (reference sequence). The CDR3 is CASSLAGGLYEQYF. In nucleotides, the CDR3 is TGTGCCAGCAGCTTAGCGGGGGGGCTCTACGAGCAGTACTTC.

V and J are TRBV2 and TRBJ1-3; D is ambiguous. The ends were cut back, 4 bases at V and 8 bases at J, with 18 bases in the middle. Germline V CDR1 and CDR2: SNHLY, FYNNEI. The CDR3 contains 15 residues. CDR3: CASSVWRVRSDTIYF. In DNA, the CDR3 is TGTGCCAGCAGTGTTTGGAGGGTTCGGTCGGACACCATATATTTT.

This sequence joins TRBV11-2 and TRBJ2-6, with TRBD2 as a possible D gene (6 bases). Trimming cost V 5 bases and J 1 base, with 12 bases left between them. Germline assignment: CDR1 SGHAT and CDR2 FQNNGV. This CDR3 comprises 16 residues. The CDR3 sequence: CASSPSARSGANVLTF. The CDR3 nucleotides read TGTGCCAGCAGCCCTAGCGCCCGGTCTGGGGCCAACGTCCTGACTTTC.

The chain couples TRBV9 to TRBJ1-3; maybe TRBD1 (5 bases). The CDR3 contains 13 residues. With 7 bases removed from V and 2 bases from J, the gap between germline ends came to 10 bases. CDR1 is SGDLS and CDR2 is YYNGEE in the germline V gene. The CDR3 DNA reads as TGTGCCAGCTCGACAGTTGCTGGAAACACCATATATTTT. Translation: CASSTVAGNTIYF.

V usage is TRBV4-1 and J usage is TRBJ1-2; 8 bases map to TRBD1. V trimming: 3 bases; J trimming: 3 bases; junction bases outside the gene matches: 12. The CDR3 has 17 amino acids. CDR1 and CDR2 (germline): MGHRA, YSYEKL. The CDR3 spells CASSHLLNTGGDYGYTF. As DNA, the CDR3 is TGCGCCAGCAGCCACCTGTTAAATACAGGGGGTGACTATGGCTACACCTTC.

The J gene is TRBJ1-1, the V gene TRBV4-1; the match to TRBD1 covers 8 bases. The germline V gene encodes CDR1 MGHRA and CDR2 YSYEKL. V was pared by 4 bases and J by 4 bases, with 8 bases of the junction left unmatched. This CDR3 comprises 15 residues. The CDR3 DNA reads TGCGCCAGCAGCCTAGGGGACAGGTTGGGCACTGAAGCTTTCTTT. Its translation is CASSLGDRLGTEAFF.

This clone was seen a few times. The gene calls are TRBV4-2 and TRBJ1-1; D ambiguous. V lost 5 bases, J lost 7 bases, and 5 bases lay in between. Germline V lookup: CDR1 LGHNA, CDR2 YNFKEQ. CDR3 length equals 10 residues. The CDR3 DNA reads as TGTGCCAGCAGCGGGAGTGAAGCTTTCTTT. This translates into CASSGSEAFF.

CDR3 loop: CASSLFTAISGEKLFF. The CDR3 coding sequence is TGTGCCAGCAGCTTATTTACGGCGATCTCGGGAGAAAAACTGTTTTTT. The rearrangement links TRBV5-6 to TRBJ1-4; no clear D gene. V dropped 2 bases and J dropped 8 bases, with 19 bases sitting between them. The CDR3 covers 16 residues. The germline CDR1 and CDR2 sequences are SGHDT and YYEEEE.

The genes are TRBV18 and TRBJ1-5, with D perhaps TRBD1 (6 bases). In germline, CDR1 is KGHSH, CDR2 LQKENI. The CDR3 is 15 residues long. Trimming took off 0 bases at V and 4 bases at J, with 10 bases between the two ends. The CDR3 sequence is CASSPPSRGNQPQHF. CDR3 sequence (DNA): TGTGCCAGCTCACCACCTTCCAGGGGAAATCAGCCCCAGCATTTT.